The clone carrying this T cell receptor (beta chain) was recorded many times. The ends were cut back, 1 base at V and 0 bases at J, with 9 bases in the middle. The germline gives CDR1 DFQATT, CDR2 SNEGSKA (reference sequence). The CDR3 is 14 amino acids. This entry belongs to a study of T cells in Graves' hyperthyroidism and ophthalmopathy. The investigators amplified TCR beta CDR3 regions from RNA transcripts. The HTBI primer set drove a first-round RT-PCR of the TCR CDR3. One entry per CDR3 protein, called by TCRdb with MiXCR from the multiplex PCR reads. In the table there are a few hundred thousand distinct CDR3 sequences, 15% to 19% of which are singletons.

V is TRBV20-1 and J is TRBJ1-2; D unclear. The TCR comes from a woman between 18 and 30 years old with Graves' hyperthyroidism. Material: blood. The DNA for the CDR3 is TGCAGTGCTAGAGGGGCCCCCTCTAACTATGGCTACACCTTC. Translation: CSARGAPSNYGYTF.